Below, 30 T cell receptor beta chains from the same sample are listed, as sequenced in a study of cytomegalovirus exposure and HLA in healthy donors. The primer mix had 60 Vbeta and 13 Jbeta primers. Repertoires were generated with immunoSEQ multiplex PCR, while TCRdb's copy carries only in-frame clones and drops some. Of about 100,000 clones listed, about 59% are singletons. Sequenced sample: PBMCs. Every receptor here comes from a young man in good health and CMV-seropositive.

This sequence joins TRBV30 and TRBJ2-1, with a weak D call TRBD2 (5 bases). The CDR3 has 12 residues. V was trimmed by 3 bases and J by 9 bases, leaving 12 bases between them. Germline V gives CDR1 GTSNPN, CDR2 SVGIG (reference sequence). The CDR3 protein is CAWRLGRGEQFF. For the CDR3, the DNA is TGTGCCTGGAGACTCGGACGGGGTGAGCAGTTCTTC.

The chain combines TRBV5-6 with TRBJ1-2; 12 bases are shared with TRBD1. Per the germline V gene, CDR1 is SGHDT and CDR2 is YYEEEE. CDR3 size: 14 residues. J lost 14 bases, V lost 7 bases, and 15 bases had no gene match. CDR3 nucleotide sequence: TGTGCCAGCTGCCGAGGTGGGGACAGGGGGCGATGGACCTTC. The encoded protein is CASCRGGDRGRWTF.

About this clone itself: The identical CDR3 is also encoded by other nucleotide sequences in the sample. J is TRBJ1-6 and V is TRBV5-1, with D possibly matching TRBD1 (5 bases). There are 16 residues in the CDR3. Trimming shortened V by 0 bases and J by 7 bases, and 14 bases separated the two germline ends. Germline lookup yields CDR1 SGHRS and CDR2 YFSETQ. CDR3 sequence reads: CASSLAAGFGNSPLHF. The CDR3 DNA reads TGCGCCAGCAGCTTGGCCGCAGGGTTTGGCAATTCACCCCTCCACTTT.

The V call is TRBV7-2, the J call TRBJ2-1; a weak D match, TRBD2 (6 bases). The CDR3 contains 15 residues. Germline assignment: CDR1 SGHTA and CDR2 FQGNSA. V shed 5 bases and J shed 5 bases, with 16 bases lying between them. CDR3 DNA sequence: TGTGCCAGCAGCCGGGGGTTGGCGGCTAACAATGAGCAGTTCTTC. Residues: CASSRGLAANNEQFF.

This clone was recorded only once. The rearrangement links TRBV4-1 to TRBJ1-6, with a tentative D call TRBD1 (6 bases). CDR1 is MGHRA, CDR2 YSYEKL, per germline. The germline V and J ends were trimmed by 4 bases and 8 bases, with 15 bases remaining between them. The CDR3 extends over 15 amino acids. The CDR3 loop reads CASSLGAGIDSPLHF. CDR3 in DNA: TGCGCCAGCAGCCTGGGGGCTGGGATTGATTCACCCCTCCACTTT.

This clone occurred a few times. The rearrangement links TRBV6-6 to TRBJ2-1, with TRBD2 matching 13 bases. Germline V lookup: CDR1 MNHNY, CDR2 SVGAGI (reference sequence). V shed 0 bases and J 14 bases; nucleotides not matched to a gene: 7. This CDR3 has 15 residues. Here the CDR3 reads CASSYSPGLAGIEFF. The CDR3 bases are TGTGCCAGCAGTTACTCCCCGGGACTAGCGGGGATTGAGTTCTTC.

CDR3 in amino acids: CASTSGGPTDTQYF. CDR3 nucleotide sequence: TGTGCCAGCACTAGCGGGGGGCCCACAGATACGCAGTATTTT. This chain connects TRBV6-5 to TRBJ2-3; TRBD2 matches at 11 bases. Germline CDR1 reads MNHEY; CDR2 reads SVGAGI. J was trimmed by 2 bases and V by 7 bases; bases with no gene match: 2. This CDR3 contains 14 residues.

In DNA, the CDR3 is TGTGCCAGCAGTGATCTCGGACAGGCTGGAAACACCATATATTTT. Translation gives CASSDLGQAGNTIYF. The chain uses TRBV6-1 and TRBJ1-3; 7 bases map to TRBD1. The germline CDR1 and CDR2 sequences are MNHNS and SASEGT. V trimming: 3 bases; J trimming: 2 bases; junction bases outside the gene matches: 4. The CDR3 sequence is 15 residues long.

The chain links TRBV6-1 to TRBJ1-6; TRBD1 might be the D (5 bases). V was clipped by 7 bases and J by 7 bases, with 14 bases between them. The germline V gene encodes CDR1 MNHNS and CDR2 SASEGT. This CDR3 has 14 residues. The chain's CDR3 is CASTATASNSPLHF. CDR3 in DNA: TGTGCCAGCACTGCGACAGCTTCCAATTCACCCCTCCACTTT.

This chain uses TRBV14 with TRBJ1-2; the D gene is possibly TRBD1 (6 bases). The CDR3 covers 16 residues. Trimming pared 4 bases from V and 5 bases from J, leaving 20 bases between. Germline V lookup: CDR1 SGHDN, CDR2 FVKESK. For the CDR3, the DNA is TGTGCCAGCAGCCCACTTCGCGGGGGCGAGGGTTATGGCTACACCTTC. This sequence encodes CASSPLRGGEGYGYTF.

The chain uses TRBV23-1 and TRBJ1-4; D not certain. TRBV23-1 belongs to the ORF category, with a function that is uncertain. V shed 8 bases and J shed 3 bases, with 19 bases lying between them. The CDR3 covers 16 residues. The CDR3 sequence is CASSCVPSGANEKLFF. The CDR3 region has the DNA TGCGCCAGCTCCTGTGTGCCGAGTGGAGCTAATGAAAAACTGTTTTTT.

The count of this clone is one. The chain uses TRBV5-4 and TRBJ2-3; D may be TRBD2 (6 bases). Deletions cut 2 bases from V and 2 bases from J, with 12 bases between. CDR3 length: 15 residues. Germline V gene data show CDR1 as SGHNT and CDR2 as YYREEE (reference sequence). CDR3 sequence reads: CASSLRGSLTDTQYF. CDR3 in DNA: TGTGCCAGCAGCTTACGGGGGAGCCTCACAGATACGCAGTATTTT.

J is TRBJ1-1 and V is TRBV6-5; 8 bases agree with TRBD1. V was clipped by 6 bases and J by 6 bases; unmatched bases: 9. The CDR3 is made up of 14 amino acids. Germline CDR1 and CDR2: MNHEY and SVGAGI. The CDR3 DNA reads TGTGCCAGCAGACCGGGACAGGAGTTTTCTGAAGCTTTCTTT. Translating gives CASRPGQEFSEAFF.

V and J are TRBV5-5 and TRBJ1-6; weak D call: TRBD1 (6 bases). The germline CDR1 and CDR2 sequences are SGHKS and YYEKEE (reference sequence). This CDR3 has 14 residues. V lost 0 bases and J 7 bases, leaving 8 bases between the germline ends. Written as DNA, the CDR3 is TGTGCCAGCAGCTTGGGACAGGAAAATTCACCCCTCCACTTT. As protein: CASSLGQENSPLHF. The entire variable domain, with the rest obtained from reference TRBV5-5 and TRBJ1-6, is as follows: DAGVTQSPTHLIKTRGQQVTLRCSPISGHKSVSWYQQVLGQGPQFIFQYYEKEERGRGNFPDRFSARQFPNYSSELNVNALLLGDSALYLCASSLGQENSPLHFGNGTRLTVT.

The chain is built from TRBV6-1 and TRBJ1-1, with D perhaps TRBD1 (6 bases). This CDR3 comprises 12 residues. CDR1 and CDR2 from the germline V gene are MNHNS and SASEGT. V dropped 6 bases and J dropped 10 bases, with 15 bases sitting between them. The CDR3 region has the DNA TGTGCCAGCAGGGCCAGGGGTTTCGGAGCTTTCTTT. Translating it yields CASRARGFGAFF.

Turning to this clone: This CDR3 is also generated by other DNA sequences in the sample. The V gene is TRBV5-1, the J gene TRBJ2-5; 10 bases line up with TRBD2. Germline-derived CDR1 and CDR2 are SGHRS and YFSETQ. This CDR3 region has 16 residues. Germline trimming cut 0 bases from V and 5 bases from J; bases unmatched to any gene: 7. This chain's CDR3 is CASSLVPSGGGETQYF. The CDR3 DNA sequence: TGCGCCAGCAGCTTGGTTCCTAGCGGGGGAGGCGAGACCCAGTACTTC.

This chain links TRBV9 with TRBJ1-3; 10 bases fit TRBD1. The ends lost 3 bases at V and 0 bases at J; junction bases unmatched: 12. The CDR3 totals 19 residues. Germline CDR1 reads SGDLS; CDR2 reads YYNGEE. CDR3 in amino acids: CASSARGTGAPTSGNTIYF. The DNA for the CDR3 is TGTGCCAGCAGCGCCCGGGGGACAGGGGCCCCCACCTCTGGAAACACCATATATTTT.

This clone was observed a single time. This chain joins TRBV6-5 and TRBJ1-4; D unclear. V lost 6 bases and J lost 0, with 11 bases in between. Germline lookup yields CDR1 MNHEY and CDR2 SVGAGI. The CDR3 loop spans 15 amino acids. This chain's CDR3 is CASRRDFATNEKLFF. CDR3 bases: TGTGCCAGCAGGAGGGATTTTGCAACTAATGAAAAACTGTTTTTT.

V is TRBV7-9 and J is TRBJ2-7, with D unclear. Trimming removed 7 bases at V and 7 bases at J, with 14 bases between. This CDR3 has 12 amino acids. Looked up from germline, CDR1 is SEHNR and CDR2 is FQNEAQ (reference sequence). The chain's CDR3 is CASNPTSGEQYF. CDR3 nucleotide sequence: TGTGCCAGCAATCCTACCTCAGGAGAGCAGTACTTC.

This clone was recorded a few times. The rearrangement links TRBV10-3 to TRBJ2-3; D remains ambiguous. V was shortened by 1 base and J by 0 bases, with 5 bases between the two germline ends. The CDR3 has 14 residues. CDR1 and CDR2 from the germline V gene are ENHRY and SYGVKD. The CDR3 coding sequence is TGTGCCATCAGTGAGTTCTCTAGCACAGATACGCAGTATTTT. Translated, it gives CAISEFSSTDTQYF.

The CDR3 coding sequence is TGTGCCAGCAGTGAAGCGGGCAGAGATAATGAAAAACTGTTTTTT. Its translation is CASSEAGRDNEKLFF. The rearrangement uses TRBV2 and TRBJ1-4; D not resolved. Looked up from germline, CDR1 is SNHLY and CDR2 is FYNNEI. The CDR3 covers 15 residues. V lost 0 bases to trimming and J lost 4 bases, with 9 bases between them. The whole variable domain, filled in from reference TRBV2 and TRBJ1-4, reads EPEVTQTPSHQVTQMGQEVILRCVPISNHLYFYWYRQILGQKVEFLVSFYNNEISEKSEIFDDQFSVERPDGSNFTLKIRSTKLEDSAMYFCASSEAGRDNEKLFFGSGTQLSVL.

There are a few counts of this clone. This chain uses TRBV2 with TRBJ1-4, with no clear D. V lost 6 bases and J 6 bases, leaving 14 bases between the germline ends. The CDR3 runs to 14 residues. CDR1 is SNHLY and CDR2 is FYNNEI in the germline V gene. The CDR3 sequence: CASRYSRGDEKLFF. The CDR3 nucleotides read TGTGCCAGCAGGTACTCCCGGGGAGATGAAAAACTGTTTTTT. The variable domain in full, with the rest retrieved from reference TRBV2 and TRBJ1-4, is EPEVTQTPSHQVTQMGQEVILRCVPISNHLYFYWYRQILGQKVEFLVSFYNNEISEKSEIFDDQFSVERPDGSNFTLKIRSTKLEDSAMYFCASRYSRGDEKLFFGSGTQLSVL.

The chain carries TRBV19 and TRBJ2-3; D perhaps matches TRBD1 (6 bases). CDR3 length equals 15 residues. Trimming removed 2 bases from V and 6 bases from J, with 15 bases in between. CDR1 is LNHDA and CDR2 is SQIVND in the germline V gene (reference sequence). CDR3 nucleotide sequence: TGTGCCAGTAGTATAAGGATTAGGGGGACGGATACGCAGTATTTT. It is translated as CASSIRIRGTDTQYF. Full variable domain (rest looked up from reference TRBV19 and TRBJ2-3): DGGITQSPKYLFRKEGQNVTLSCEQNLNHDAMYWYRQDPGQGLRLIYYSQIVNDFQKGDIAEGYSVSREKKESFPLTVTSAQKNPTAFYLCASSIRIRGTDTQYFGPGTRLTVL.

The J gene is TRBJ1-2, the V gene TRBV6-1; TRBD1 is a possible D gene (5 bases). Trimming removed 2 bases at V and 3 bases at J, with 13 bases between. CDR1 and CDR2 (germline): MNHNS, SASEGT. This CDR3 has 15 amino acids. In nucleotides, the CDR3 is TGTGCCAGCAGTGAATTGGGACCGGGGGACTATGGCTACACCTTC. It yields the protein CASSELGPGDYGYTF.

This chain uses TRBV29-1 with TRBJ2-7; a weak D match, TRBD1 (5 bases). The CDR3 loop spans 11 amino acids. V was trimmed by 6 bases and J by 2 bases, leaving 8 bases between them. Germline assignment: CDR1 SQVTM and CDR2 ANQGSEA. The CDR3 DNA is TGCAGCGTCACAGGTACCTACGAGCAGTACTTC. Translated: CSVTGTYEQYF.

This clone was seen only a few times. DNA for the CDR3: TGTGCCAGCAGCCCACCTATGCGGCGACAGGGGGCCGGAGATACGCAGTATTTT. Translation: CASSPPMRRQGAGDTQYF. J is TRBJ2-3 and V is TRBV7-9, with 10 bases identical to TRBD1. The V and J ends lost 5 bases and 5 bases, in that order; junction bases with no gene match: 16. Germline-derived CDR1 and CDR2 are SEHNR and FQNEAQ (reference sequence). The CDR3 loop spans 18 amino acids.

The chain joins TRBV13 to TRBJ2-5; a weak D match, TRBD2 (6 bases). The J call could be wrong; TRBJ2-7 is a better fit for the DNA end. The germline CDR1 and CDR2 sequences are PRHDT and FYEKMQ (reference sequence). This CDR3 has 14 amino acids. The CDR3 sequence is CASSLGTPSYEQYF. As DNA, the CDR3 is TGTGCCAGCAGCTTGGGGACTCCTTCCTACGAGCAGTACTTC.

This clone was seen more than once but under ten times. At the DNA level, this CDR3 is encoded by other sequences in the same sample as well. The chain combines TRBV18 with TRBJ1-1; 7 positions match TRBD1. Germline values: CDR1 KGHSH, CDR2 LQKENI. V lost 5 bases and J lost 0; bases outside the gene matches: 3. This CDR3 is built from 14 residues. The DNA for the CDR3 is TGTGCCAGCTCAGGGGACAGCATGAACACTGAAGCTTTCTTT. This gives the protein CASSGDSMNTEAFF. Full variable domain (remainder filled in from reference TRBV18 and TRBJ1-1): NAGVMQNPRHLVRRRGQEARLRCSPMKGHSHVYWYRQLPEEGLKFMVYLQKENIIDESGMPKERFSAEFPKEGPSILRIQQVVRGDSAAYFCASSGDSMNTEAFFGQGTRLTVV.

The CDR3 DNA sequence: TGTGCCAGCAGTGAGTCTGGAGACTACAATGAGCAGTTCTTC. Protein: CASSESGDYNEQFF. The chain is built from TRBV6-4 and TRBJ2-1; D is unresolved. In germline, CDR1 is MRHNA, CDR2 SNTAGT. V lost 3 bases and J lost 3, with 9 bases in between. The length of the CDR3 is 14 residues.

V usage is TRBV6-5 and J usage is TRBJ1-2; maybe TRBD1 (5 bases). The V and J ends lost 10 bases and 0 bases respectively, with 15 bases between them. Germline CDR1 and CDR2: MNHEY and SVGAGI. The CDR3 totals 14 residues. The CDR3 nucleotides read TGTGCCACGTCCCTGGGGCGGACTAACTATGGCTACACCTTC. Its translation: CATSLGRTNYGYTF.